The 23 T cell receptor beta chains listed next were all sequenced from one sample in a study of shared clonotypes between healthy human individuals (TCRdb year 2020). For the CD8 naive samples, CD45RO-negative cells were positively selected for CCR7, yielding a CD45RA+CCR7+ population from which TemRA cells were excluded. Libraries were constructed by the immunoSEQ multiplex PCR assay. The clones in this table, taken by TCRdb from immuneACCESS, are in-frame only. Not every clone is retained; where verified, under half of the shortfall comes from an unresolved V gene, and the cause of the rest is unknown. The sample profile shows about 2.2 million clones; about 92% of them were found once. Together, the top ten hold roughly 1.7% of the sample. Sequencing was carried out using naive CD8+ T cells from PBMCs. In light of the paper, this sample's cell subset or site label describes: CD45RA+CCR7+. The receptors were sampled from a man younger than 35 in good health. Some clones in this sample may be carry-over from other donors' samples.

As concerns this clone: Germline is not matched at one junction end, which may reflect a read error. V and J are TRBV11-1 and TRBJ2-1, with D perhaps TRBD2 (6 bases). The CDR3 is made up of 11 amino acids. The germline V gene encodes CDR1 SGHAT and CDR2 FQDESV (reference sequence). In DNA form, the CDR3 reads TGCGCCTCGACTAGTAGTTATGAGCAGTTCTTC. Its protein is CASTSSYEQFF.

This chain joins TRBV7-2 and TRBJ1-2; D may be TRBD1 (6 bases). This CDR3 is built from 15 residues. Per the germline V gene, CDR1 is SGHTA and CDR2 is FQGNSA. V lost 5 bases and J lost 5, with 18 bases in between. The CDR3 is CASSGGGGASYGYTF. CDR3 sequence (DNA): TGTGCCAGCAGCGGAGGGGGGGGCGCAAGTTATGGCTACACCTTC.

Note on this clone: The sample holds other DNA sequences that translate to the same CDR3. The chain couples TRBV19 to TRBJ1-1; the D gene is possibly TRBD1 (6 bases). Germline V gene data show CDR1 as LNHDA and CDR2 as SQIVND (reference sequence). The CDR3 is made up of 12 amino acids. The V gene lost 3 bases and the J gene lost 8 bases, with 10 bases spanning the gap. CDR3 sequence: CASSIGGAEAFF. DNA of the CDR3: TGTGCCAGTAGTATTGGGGGCGCGGAAGCTTTCTTT.

This sequence joins TRBV27 and TRBJ2-3; maybe TRBD2 (7 bases). V lost 0 bases, J lost 2 bases, and 12 bases lay in between. Germline assignment: CDR1 MNHEY and CDR2 SMNVEV (reference sequence). CDR3 size: 16 residues. The CDR3 bases are TGTGCCAGCAGTTTATCAGCAGGGGACTACACAGATACGCAGTATTTT. Protein sequence: CASSLSAGDYTDTQYF.

This rearrangement joins TRBV19 to TRBJ1-5; 8 nucleotides agree with TRBD1. Losses at the gene ends were 8 bases for V and 5 bases for J; bases not matched to a gene: 5. Germline V lookup: CDR1 LNHDA, CDR2 SQIVND (reference sequence). This CDR3 is 13 amino acids long. The CDR3 region is CASGQGFYQPQHF. The CDR3 coding sequence is TGTGCCAGTGGACAGGGTTTTTATCAGCCCCAGCATTTT.

In this sample, this clone turned up once. The chain combines TRBV19 with TRBJ2-7; D is unclear. Deletions cut 1 base from V and 2 bases from J, with 9 bases between. Germline CDR1 reads LNHDA; CDR2 reads SQIVND (reference sequence). This CDR3 spans 14 amino acids. The CDR3 sequence is CASSIGLLTYEQYF. In DNA, the CDR3 is TGTGCCAGTAGTATAGGACTGCTTACCTACGAGCAGTACTTC.

This chain connects TRBV28 to TRBJ2-3, with D uncertain. This CDR3 comprises 13 residues. V shed 2 bases and J shed 6 bases, with 9 bases lying between them. Germline CDR1 and CDR2: MDHEN and SYDVKM. The CDR3 DNA follows: TGTGCCAGCAGTTTAGGGTCTTTGGATACGCAGTATTTT. Protein product: CASSLGSLDTQYF. Looking up the rest from reference TRBV28 and TRBJ2-3 gives the full variable domain: DVKVTQSSRYLVKRTGEKVFLECVQDMDHENMFWYRQDPGLGLRLIYFSYDVKMKEKGDIPEGYSVSREKKERFSLILESASTNQTSMYLCASSLGSLDTQYFGPGTRLTVL.

With regard to this clone: This sample also contains other DNA sequences that code for the same CDR3. The chain recombines TRBV27 with TRBJ2-7; no firm D call. CDR3 length: 12 residues. From germline, CDR1 is MNHEY and CDR2 SMNVEV (reference sequence). Trimming left V 3 bases short and J 0 bases short, with 3 bases between. CDR3 sequence: CASSFSSYEQYF. The CDR3 DNA follows: TGTGCCAGCAGTTTTTCCTCCTACGAGCAGTACTTC.

With respect to this clone: The same CDR3 also results from other DNA sequences found in this sample. The V gene is TRBV28, the J gene TRBJ2-1; a weak D match, TRBD2 (5 bases). CDR1 is MDHEN, CDR2 SYDVKM, per germline. The CDR3 extends over 14 amino acids. V lost 5 bases and J 1 base, leaving 9 bases between the germline ends. The CDR3 nucleotides are TGTGCCAGCAGTCCAAGAGGGTCCTACAATGAGCAGTTCTTC. This translates into CASSPRGSYNEQFF.

The rearrangement uses TRBV9 and TRBJ2-2; 8 bases are shared with TRBD2. From germline, CDR1 is SGDLS and CDR2 YYNGEE. CDR3 length equals 14 residues. J lost 10 bases, V lost 3 bases, and 8 bases had no gene match. The CDR3 bases are TGTGCCAGCAGCGCGACTAGCGCCCTCCCGGAGCTGTTTTTT. Its protein is CASSATSALPELFF.

The CDR3 DNA sequence: TGTGCCAGCAGTCAGACAGGAGAAAACCCCTACGAGCAGTACTTC. This codes for CASSQTGENPYEQYF. The rearrangement links TRBV28 to TRBJ2-7, with D tentatively TRBD1 (6 bases). Germline V gives CDR1 MDHEN, CDR2 SYDVKM. Trimming cost V 5 bases and J 2 bases, with 16 bases left between them. CDR3 length: 15 residues.

The gene calls are TRBV19 and TRBJ2-1, with D perhaps being TRBD1 or TRBD2 (5 bases each). The V end lost 11 bases, the J end lost 5 bases, and 16 bases lay between the germline ends. CDR3 length equals 13 residues. Germline V gene sequence: CDR1 LNHDA, CDR2 SQIVND (reference sequence). The CDR3, as DNA: TGTGCCGCCGGGACCTACCTACACAATGAGCAGTTCTTC. Translation gives CAAGTYLHNEQFF.

For this clone: This CDR3 is also generated by other DNA sequences in the sample. This chain connects TRBV7-2 to TRBJ2-7; D unresolved. The CDR3 is 13 amino acids. Trimming cost V 0 bases and J 0 bases, with 3 bases left between them. Germline loops: CDR1 SGHTA, CDR2 FQGNSA. CDR3 protein: CASSLASSYEQYF. CDR3 DNA: TGTGCCAGCAGCTTAGCAAGCTCCTACGAGCAGTACTTC.

The gene calls are TRBV7-6 and TRBJ2-7; TRBD1 is a possible D gene (5 bases). This CDR3 has 14 amino acids. The ends were cut back, 7 bases at V and 6 bases at J, with 19 bases in the middle. CDR1 is SGHVS and CDR2 is FNYEAQ in the germline V gene. CDR3 nucleotides: TGTGCCAGCACCACCCTGGGGCCGTTGGGCGAGCAGTACTTC. Encoded protein: CASTTLGPLGEQYF.

This rearrangement joins TRBV11-3 to TRBJ2-1; D not certain. V gave up 3 bases and J gave up 5 bases, with 20 bases separating them. The CDR3 is 17 amino acids. Germline V gene lookup returns CDR1 SGHNT and CDR2 YENEEA. In DNA, the CDR3 is TGTGCCAGCAGCTTCTTGTTCTGGAGTCCCCCGGACAATGAGCAGTTCTTC. The encoded protein is CASSFLFWSPPDNEQFF. The full variable domain, rest sourced from reference TRBV11-3 and TRBJ2-1, is EAGVVQSPRYKIIEKKQPVAFWCNPISGHNTLYWYLQNLGQGPELLIRYENEEAVDDSQLPKDRFSAERLKGVDSTLKIQPAELGDSAVYLCASSFLFWSPPDNEQFFGPGTRLTVL.

The gene calls are TRBV7-9 and TRBJ1-1; D call uncertain. Deletions cut 3 bases from V and 2 bases from J, with 4 bases between. CDR1 and CDR2 (germline): SEHNR, FQNEAQ (reference sequence). The CDR3 runs to 12 residues. The CDR3 sequence is CASSFHNTEAFF. As DNA, the CDR3 is TGTGCCAGCAGCTTTCACAACACTGAAGCTTTCTTT.

Only one count was recorded for this clone. The chain combines TRBV7-8 with TRBJ2-7; D perhaps matches TRBD1 (6 bases). From germline, CDR1 is SGHVS and CDR2 FQNEAQ. The V end was cut by 1 base, the J end by 3 bases, with 19 bases between. This CDR3 contains 17 residues. CDR3 in DNA: TGTGCCAGCAGCTTAGATGGGACACTCGCGACCTTCTACGAGCAGTACTTC. Amino acids: CASSLDGTLATFYEQYF.

The gene calls are TRBV28 and TRBJ2-7, with a tentative D call TRBD1 (6 bases). The CDR3 is 14 amino acids. Germline CDR1 and CDR2: MDHEN and SYDVKM. Trimming removed 10 bases at V and 2 bases at J, with 18 bases between. The chain's CDR3 is CATEAGDRPYEQYF. In DNA form, the CDR3 reads TGTGCCACGGAAGCAGGGGATAGGCCCTACGAGCAGTACTTC.

The V call is TRBV7-9, the J call TRBJ2-5; D may be TRBD1 (6 bases). Trimming stripped 5 bases from V and 0 bases from J, with 10 bases between. The CDR3 covers 14 residues. Germline V lookup: CDR1 SEHNR, CDR2 FQNEAQ (reference sequence). This CDR3 reads CASSHRDNQETQYF. The CDR3 DNA follows: TGTGCCAGCAGCCACCGGGACAACCAAGAGACCCAGTACTTC.

The chain carries TRBV7-2 and TRBJ1-1; no clear D gene. The germline gives CDR1 SGHTA, CDR2 FQGNSA. The CDR3 sequence is 16 residues long. Trimming left V 0 bases short and J 1 base short, with 12 bases between. CDR3 protein: CASSLARTGGNTEAFF. CDR3 bases: TGTGCCAGCAGCTTAGCCCGAACGGGTGGGAACACTGAAGCTTTCTTT. Based on the CDR3 plus reference TRBV7-2 and TRBJ1-1, the full variable domain is GAGVSQSPSNKVTEKGKDVELRCDPISGHTALYWYRQSLGQGLEFLIYFQGNSAPDKSGLPSDRFSAERTGGSVSTLTIQRTQQEDSAVYLCASSLARTGGNTEAFFGQGTRLTVV.

V and J are TRBV7-8 and TRBJ2-1; TRBD2 matches 11 bases. This CDR3 region has 15 residues. The junction had 9 bases not matched to a gene; V was cut back by 6 bases and J by 8 bases. The germline gives CDR1 SGHVS, CDR2 FQNEAQ. The CDR3 protein is CASRSGLAVRDEQFF. CDR3 bases: TGTGCCAGCAGATCGGGACTAGCGGTCCGGGATGAGCAGTTCTTC.

CDR3 amino acids: CASSPEGAGRLSGVLTF. In DNA, the CDR3 is TGCGCCAGCAGCCCGGAGGGGGCAGGGAGGTTATCCGGCGTCCTGACTTTC. The chain joins TRBV5-1 to TRBJ2-6, with TRBD1 as a possible D gene (7 bases). CDR1 and CDR2 from the germline V gene are SGHRS and YFSETQ. The CDR3 extends over 17 amino acids. The V and J ends lost 4 bases and 12 bases respectively, with 26 bases between them.

Remarks on this clone: This specimen includes other DNA sequences encoding the same CDR3. The chain uses TRBV29-1 and TRBJ2-1; the D is unclear. The V end was cut by 4 bases, the J end by 8 bases, with 6 bases between. Germline values: CDR1 SQVTM, CDR2 ANQGSEA. The CDR3 totals 10 residues. DNA for the CDR3: TGCAGCGTTGTCTCGCATGAGCAGTTCTTC. Its translation: CSVVSHEQFF.